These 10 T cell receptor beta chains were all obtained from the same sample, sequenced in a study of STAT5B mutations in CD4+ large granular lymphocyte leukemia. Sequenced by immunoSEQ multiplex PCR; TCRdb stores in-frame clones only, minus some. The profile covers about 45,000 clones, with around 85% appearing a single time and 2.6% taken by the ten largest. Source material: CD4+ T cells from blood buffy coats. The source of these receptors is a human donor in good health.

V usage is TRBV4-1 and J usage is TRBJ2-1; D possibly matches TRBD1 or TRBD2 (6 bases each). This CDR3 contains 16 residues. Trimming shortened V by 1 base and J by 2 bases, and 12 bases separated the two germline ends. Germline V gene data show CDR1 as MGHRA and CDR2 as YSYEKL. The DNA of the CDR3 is TGCGCCAGCAGCCAAGCGTGGAGGGGGGCCTACAATGAGCAGTTCTTC. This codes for CASSQAWRGAYNEQFF.

CDR3 sequence reads: CSVQQTEAFF. The DNA for the CDR3 is TGCAGCGTCCAACAAACTGAAGCTTTCTTT. V gene TRBV29-1 combines with J gene TRBJ1-1; no clear D gene. The CDR3 sequence is 10 residues long. CDR1 SQVTM and CDR2 ANQGSEA come from the germline V gene. The ends were cut back, 6 bases at V and 5 bases at J, with 7 bases in the middle.

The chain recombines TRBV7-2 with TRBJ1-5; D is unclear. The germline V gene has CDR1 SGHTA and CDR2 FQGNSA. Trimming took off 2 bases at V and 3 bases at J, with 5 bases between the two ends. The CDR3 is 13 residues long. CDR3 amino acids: CASSLNFNQPQHF. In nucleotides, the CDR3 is TGTGCCAGCAGCTTAAATTTCAATCAGCCCCAGCATTTT.

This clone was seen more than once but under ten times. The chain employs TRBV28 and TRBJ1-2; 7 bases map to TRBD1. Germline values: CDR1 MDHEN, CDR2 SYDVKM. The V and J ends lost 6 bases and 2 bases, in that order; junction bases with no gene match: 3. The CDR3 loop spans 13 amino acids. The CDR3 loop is CASRSGQNYGYTF. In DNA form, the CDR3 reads TGTGCCAGCAGATCGGGACAGAACTATGGCTACACCTTC.

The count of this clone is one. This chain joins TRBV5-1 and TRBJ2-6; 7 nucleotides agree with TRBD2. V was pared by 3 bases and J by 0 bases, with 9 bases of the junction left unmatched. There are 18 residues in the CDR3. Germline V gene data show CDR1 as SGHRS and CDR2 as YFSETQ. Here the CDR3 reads CASSWGGQGGSGANVLTF. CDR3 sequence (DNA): TGCGCCAGCAGCTGGGGAGGGCAGGGAGGCTCTGGGGCCAACGTCCTGACTTTC.

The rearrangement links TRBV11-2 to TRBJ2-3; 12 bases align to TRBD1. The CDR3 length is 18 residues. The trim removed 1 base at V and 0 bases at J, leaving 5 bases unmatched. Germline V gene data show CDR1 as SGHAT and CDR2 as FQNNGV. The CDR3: CASSLVPGQGASTDTQYF. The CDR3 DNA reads TGTGCCAGCAGCTTAGTACCGGGACAGGGGGCGAGCACAGATACGCAGTATTTT.

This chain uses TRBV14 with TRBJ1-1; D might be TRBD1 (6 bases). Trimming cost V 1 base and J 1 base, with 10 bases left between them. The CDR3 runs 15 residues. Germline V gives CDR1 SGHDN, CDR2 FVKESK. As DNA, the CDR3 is TGTGCCAGCAGCCAAGCCCGGGGGCGGAACACTGAAGCTTTCTTT. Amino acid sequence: CASSQARGRNTEAFF.

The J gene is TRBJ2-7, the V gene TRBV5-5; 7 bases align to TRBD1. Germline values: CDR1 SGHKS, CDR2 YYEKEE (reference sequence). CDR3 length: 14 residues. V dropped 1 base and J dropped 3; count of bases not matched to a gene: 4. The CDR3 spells CASSLSGGVYEQYF. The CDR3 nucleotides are TGTGCCAGCAGCTTGTCAGGGGGAGTCTACGAGCAGTACTTC.

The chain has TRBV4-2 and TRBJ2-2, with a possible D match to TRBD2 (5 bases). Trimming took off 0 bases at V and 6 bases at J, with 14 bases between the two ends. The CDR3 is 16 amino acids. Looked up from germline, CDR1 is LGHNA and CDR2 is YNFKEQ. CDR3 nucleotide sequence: TGTGCCAGCAGCCAAGATCAGGCTAGCTGGTCCGGGGAGCTGTTTTTT. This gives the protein CASSQDQASWSGELFF.

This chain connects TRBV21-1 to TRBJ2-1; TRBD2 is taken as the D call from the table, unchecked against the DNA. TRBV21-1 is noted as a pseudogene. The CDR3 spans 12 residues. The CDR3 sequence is CASSNTRLREFF. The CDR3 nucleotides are TGTGCCAGCAGCAACACCCGTCTTCGAGAGTTCTTC.